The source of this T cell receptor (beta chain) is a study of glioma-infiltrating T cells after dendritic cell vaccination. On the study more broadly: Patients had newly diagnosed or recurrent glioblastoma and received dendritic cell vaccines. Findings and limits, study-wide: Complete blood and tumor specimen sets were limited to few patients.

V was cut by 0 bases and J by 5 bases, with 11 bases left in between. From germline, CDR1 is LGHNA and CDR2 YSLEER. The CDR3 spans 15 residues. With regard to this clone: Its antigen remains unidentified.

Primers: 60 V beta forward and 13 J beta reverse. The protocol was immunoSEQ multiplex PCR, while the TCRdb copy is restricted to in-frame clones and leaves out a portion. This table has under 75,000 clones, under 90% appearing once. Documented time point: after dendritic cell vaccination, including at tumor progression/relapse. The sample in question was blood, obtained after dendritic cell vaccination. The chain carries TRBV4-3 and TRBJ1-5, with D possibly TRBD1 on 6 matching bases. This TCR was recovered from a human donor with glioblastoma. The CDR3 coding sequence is TGCGCCAGCAGCCAAGACACAGGGTACGATCAGCCCCAGCATTTT. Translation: CASSQDTGYDQPQHF.